The rows below give T cell receptor beta chains drawn from one sample of a study of control samples from healthy donors and cancer patients. TCRdb keeps only in-frame clones here, not all; method: immunoSEQ multiplex PCR. The table lists 10,000 to 15,000 clones, roughly 90% of them singletons. Specimen: formalin-fixed, paraffin-embedded tissue. Every receptor here comes from a male donor with melanoma. Both conserved end residues are part of each CDR3. A D gene is named only where the DNA matches it firmly. Clone size is not always given. Where it is, it says once, few, many or a class for expanded clones.

J,V,D,size,DNA,CDR3
TRBJ2-6,TRBV6-2/TRBV6-3,.,.,TGTGCCAGCAGTTACAGCTCTGGGGCCAACGTCCTGACTTTC,CASSYSSGANVLTF
TRBJ2-2,TRBV27,.,.,TGTGCCAGCAGTTTATCGGCAGGAGCGAACACCGGGGAGCTGTTTTTT,CASSLSAGANTGELFF
TRBJ1-6,TRBV6-1,.,.,TGTGCCAGCAGTGAAGGGACAGAAAGGTCACCCCTCCACTTT,CASSEGTERSPLHF
TRBJ2-1,TRBV6-2/TRBV6-3,TRBD2,.,TGTGCCAGCAGTTTGTGGGGGGGGTACAATGAGCAGTTCTTC,CASSLWGGYNEQFF
TRBJ2-1,TRBV7-9,TRBD1,.,TGTGCCAGCAGCTTAGCGCGTCCTAGGACAGGGTTTAATGAGCAGTTCTTC,CASSLARPRTGFNEQFF
TRBJ2-1,TRBV5-6,.,.,TGTGCCAGCAGCCCCGCCACGGAGGGAGTGCAGTTCTTC,CASSPATEGVQFF
TRBJ1-2,TRBV29-1,.,.,TGCAGCGTTGGGGAGGACGGAAACTATGGCTACACCTTC,CSVGEDGNYGYTF
TRBJ1-1,TRBV7-2,TRBD1,.,TGTGCCAGCAGCTTAGGACAGGGGGCCTACACTGAAGCTTTCTTT,CASSLGQGAYTEAFF
TRBJ2-3,TRBV24-1,TRBD2,.,TGTGCCACCAGTGACCTTACCACTAGCGGGAGGGCCGGGGCAGATACGCAGTATTTT,CATSDLTTSGRAGADTQYF
TRBJ1-2,TRBV19,.,once,TGTGCCAGCGGGAGGGGGTATGGCTACACCTTC,CASGRGYGYTF
TRBJ2-3,TRBV5-4,.,once,TGTGCCAGCAGCTATGGTCGGGAGCCAGATACGCAGTATTTT,CASSYGREPDTQYF
TRBJ1-2,TRBV6-2/TRBV6-3,.,.,TGTGCCAGCAGTTCCCCCCGTGAGGGGGTCTATGGCTACACCTTC,CASSSPREGVYGYTF
TRBJ2-1,TRBV9,.,.,TGTGCCAGCAGCGGCCGGAATTCCTACAATGAGCAGTTCTTC,CASSGRNSYNEQFF
TRBJ1-2,TRBV5-1,.,once,TGCGCCAGCAGCCGCTCGGGGTTTGGAGGCTACACCTTC,CASSRSGFGGYTF
TRBJ2-2,TRBV7-2,.,few,TGTGCCAGCAGCTTCTCCATGGGTGGGCCTCGGGGGGAGCTGTTTTTT,CASSFSMGGPRGELFF
TRBJ1-2,TRBV7-8,TRBD1,.,TGTGCCAGCAGCTTAGAGACAGGGCCCTATGGCTACACCTTC,CASSLETGPYGYTF
TRBJ1-5,TRBV19,TRBD1,.,TGTGCCAGTAGTATAGAAGGGACAGACACCGCGTATAGCAATCAGCCCCAGCATTTT,CASSIEGTDTAYSNQPQHF
TRBJ2-5,TRBV10-3,.,.,TGTGCCATCAGTGGACAGCACTTGGAAACCCAGTACTTC,CAISGQHLETQYF
TRBJ2-3,TRBV6-4,TRBD2,.,TGTGCCAGCAGTGCTAGCGGGACAGATACGCAGTATTTT,CASSASGTDTQYF
TRBJ2-3,TRBV15,TRBD2,.,TGTGCCACCAGCCGAGATCTAGCGGGATCTATAGATACGCAGTATTTT,CATSRDLAGSIDTQYF
TRBJ2-2,TRBV6-6,.,.,TGTGCCAGCAGTCCTTCCGGGAGGGAGCTGTTTTTT,CASSPSGRELFF
TRBJ2-3,TRBV7-2,.,.,TGTGCCAGCAGCTTAGAAGATACGCAGTATTTT,CASSLEDTQYF
TRBJ1-3,TRBV6-1,.,.,TGTGCCAGCAGTGACCGAAGCTCTGGAAACACCATATATTTT,CASSDRSSGNTIYF